Listed below are T cell receptor beta chains from one sample, sequenced in a study of monozygotic twins with inflammatory bowel disease. TCRdb re-called the 5' RACE reads; one entry per CDR3 protein, DNA not given. This table holds about 300,000 distinct CDR3 sequences. The material sequenced was blood. The receptor set was obtained from a human donor with ulcerative colitis or Crohn's disease, or a healthy co-twin of an affected twin (not recorded which). The CDR3 runs from the conserved cysteine through the conserved F or W.

j_call v_call cdr3_aa
TRBJ2-1 TRBV3-1 CASSQTSGDYNEQFF
TRBJ2-3 TRBV20-1 CSARPDSYDTQYF
TRBJ2-2 TRBV28 CASSLWGLAEGNGELFF
TRBJ1-5 TRBV20-1 CSAMTGVGNQPQHF
TRBJ2-2 TRBV12-3/TRBV12-4 CASSFPTAANTGELFF
TRBJ1-4 TRBV15 CATSRVNREKLFF
TRBJ1-6 TRBV7-8 CASSLVSVVGSSYNSPLHF
TRBJ2-7 TRBV29-1 CSATGTGGYEQYF
TRBJ2-5 TRBV27 CASSRGGETQYF
TRBJ1-5 TRBV28 CASSTLFLQGRNSNQPQHF
TRBJ1-1 TRBV6-1 CASTINRGRKAEAFF
TRBJ2-2 TRBV10-3 CAISESNADTNTGELFF
TRBJ1-1 TRBV12-3/TRBV12-4 CASSTSGLAFF
TRBJ1-2 TRBV27 CASSWAGTNYGYTF
TRBJ2-1 TRBV29-1 CSVRTLNEQFF
TRBJ2-1 TRBV24-1 CATSDAGLAGSEQFF
TRBJ2-7 TRBV6-1 CASIPQQGPYEQYF
TRBJ2-1 TRBV2 CASSGEGSSYNEQFF
TRBJ1-5 TRBV12-3/TRBV12-4 CASRVTGDGNQPQHF
TRBJ2-3 TRBV20-1 CSARDPWEGWSTDTQYF